The 3 T cell receptor beta chains below all came from one sample that was sequenced in a study of T cells in Graves' hyperthyroidism and ophthalmopathy. TCR beta CDR3 regions were amplified from RNA transcripts. When the TCR CDR3 underwent first-round RT-PCR, the HTBI primer set was used. One entry per CDR3 protein, called by TCRdb with MiXCR from the multiplex PCR reads. The sample yields 450,000 to 650,000 distinct CDR3 sequences, 20% to 25% seen once. Sequencing input: blood. The receptors stem from a man aged 18 to 30 with Graves' hyperthyroidism.

This clonotype was detected ten times or more. The chain carries TRBV9 and TRBJ1-2; TRBD1 agrees at 8 bases. V shed 0 bases and J 7 bases; nucleotides not matched to a gene: 11. This CDR3 is built from 16 residues. Germline-derived CDR1 and CDR2 are SGDLS and YYNGEE. CDR3 bases: TGTGCCAGCAGCGTAGCTCCCGACAGGGGAGTTGGTGGCTACACCTTC. This sequence encodes CASSVAPDRGVGGYTF.

This clonotype has just a few counts. The chain has TRBV12-3 or TRBV12-4 and TRBJ2-2; 9 nucleotides match TRBD1. This CDR3 comprises 14 residues. Trimming took 5 bases from V and 7 from J; bases not matched to a gene: 5. This chain's CDR3 is CASSPTGGSGELFF. CDR3 sequence (DNA): TGTGCCAGCAGTCCTACAGGGGGCAGCGGGGAGCTGTTTTTT.

This clonotype has a handful of counts. The chain combines TRBV20-1 with TRBJ1-2; D is undetermined. The CDR3 sequence is 13 residues long. Germline CDR1 DFQATT, CDR2 SNEGSKA (reference sequence). The germline V and J ends were trimmed by 6 bases and 4 bases, with 15 bases remaining between them. The CDR3 spells CSACNPGSYGYTF. The CDR3 nucleotides read TGCAGTGCATGTAACCCCGGCAGCTATGGCTACACCTTC.